The rows below give T cell receptor beta chains drawn from one sample of a study of blood T cells in healthy people across ages. TCRdb re-analysed the 5' RACE reads in MiXCR, keeping a single row per CDR3 protein. This sample has roughly 680,000 distinct CDR3 sequences, with 45% to 50% found just once. Sequenced sample: blood. The receptors derive from a woman aged 55-75 years in good health. Each CDR3 is given with its conserved first and last residue. A D gene is named only where the DNA matches it firmly. Clone size appears in some rows only: once, few, many, or a class for an expanded clone.

>TRBV11-2|15|few|TRBJ2-5|TRBD1
CASSYRQGRQETQYF
TGTGCCAGCAGCTACAGACAGGGGCGCCAAGAGACCCAGTACTTC
>TRBV24-1|16|NA|TRBJ2-3|NA
CATSDRIDPSTDTQYF
TGTGCCACCAGTGATAGGATAGACCCTAGCACAGATACGCAGTATTTT
>TRBV7-2|13|NA|TRBJ2-7|NA
CASSPIALYEQYF
TGTGCCAGCAGCCCCATCGCCCTCTACGAGCAGTACTTC
>TRBV28|13|once|TRBJ1-1|TRBD1
CASSWGTDTEAFF
TGTGCCAGCAGTTGGGGGACAGACACTGAAGCTTTCTTT
>TRBV9|14|NA|TRBJ2-5|TRBD2
CASSVGGRGETQYF
TGTGCCAGCAGCGTGGGCGGGAGAGGTGAGACCCAGTACTTC
>TRBV4-1|19|NA|TRBJ2-7|NA
CASSSRYRGGSGSGYEQYF
TGCGCCAGCAGCTCCAGGTACAGGGGGGGTAGCGGGAGCGGTTACGAGCAGTACTTC
>TRBV28|14|few|TRBJ1-2|NA
CASSTQRINYGYTF
TGTGCCAGCAGCACACAGCGTATTAACTATGGCTACACCTTC
>TRBV28|17|NA|TRBJ2-7|TRBD1
CASSLLTWDRVIHEQYF
TGTGCCAGCAGTTTATTAACGTGGGACAGGGTTATACACGAGCAGTACTTC
>TRBV28|14|NA|TRBJ2-1|TRBD1
CASSVRTGTNEQFF
TGTGCCAGCAGTGTTCGGACAGGGACCAATGAGCAGTTCTTC
>TRBV6-1|14|few|TRBJ2-5|TRBD2
CASTIDGGDLSQYF
TGTGCCAGCACCATTGACGGGGGGGACCTGAGCCAGTACTTC
>TRBV20-1|14|NA|TRBJ2-3|NA
CSARSGVFTDTQYF
TGCAGTGCTAGGTCGGGGGTGTTCACAGATACGCAGTATTTT
>TRBV4-2|15|few|TRBJ2-5|TRBD1
CASSQLGTGKETQYF
TGTGCCAGCAGCCAACTCGGGACAGGAAAAGAGACCCAGTACTTC
>TRBV5-1|15|few|TRBJ2-1|TRBD2
CASSLALAGAGEQFF
TGCGCCAGCAGCTTGGCGCTAGCGGGAGCAGGTGAGCAGTTCTTC
>TRBV27|15|NA|TRBJ2-7|NA
CASRSYREISYEQYF
TGTGCCAGCAGATCTTACAGGGAAATCTCCTACGAGCAGTACTTC
>TRBV5-1|17|NA|TRBJ1-1|NA
CASSSQIPTDPNTEAFF
TGCGCCAGCAGCTCCCAAATTCCGACAGATCCAAACACTGAAGCTTTCTTT
>TRBV12-3/TRBV12-4|12|NA|TRBJ2-7|NA
CASSRMSYEQYF
TGTGCCAGCAGTCGGATGTCCTACGAGCAGTACTTC
>TRBV5-1|15|NA|TRBJ1-1|TRBD1
CASSNSGTGVTEAFF
TGCGCCAGCAGTAACTCCGGGACAGGGGTCACTGAAGCTTTCTTT
>TRBV27|15|few|TRBJ2-7|NA
CASSLTGGKAYEQYF
TGTGCCAGCAGTTTAACAGGAGGGAAAGCCTACGAGCAGTACTTC
>TRBV20-1|15|NA|TRBJ2-5|TRBD2
CSAKQGLAGRETQYF
TGCAGTGCTAAACAGGGACTAGCGGGAAGGGAGACCCAGTACTTC
>TRBV4-1|14|few|TRBJ2-7|NA
CASSQEGPTYEQYF
TGCGCCAGCAGCCAAGAGGGCCCTACCTACGAGCAGTACTTC
>TRBV7-3|14|many|TRBJ2-1|TRBD2
CASSLMGLVSEQFF
TGTGCCAGCAGCTTAATGGGACTAGTGTCTGAGCAGTTCTTC
>TRBV15|13|few|TRBJ2-7|NA
CATSRDRHHEQYF
TGTGCCACCAGCAGAGATCGCCACCACGAGCAGTACTTC
>TRBV18|14|NA|TRBJ2-7|NA
CASSPRDSLSEQYF
TGTGCCAGCTCACCCAGGGACTCCCTTAGCGAGCAGTACTTC
>TRBV18|13|NA|TRBJ1-5|NA
CASSPRQDQPQHF
TGTGCCAGCTCACCAAGGCAGGATCAGCCCCAGCATTTT
>TRBV30|15|few|TRBJ2-7|NA
CASSSDRILTYEQYF
TGTGCCTCCTCGTCTGACCGTATCTTAACCTACGAGCAGTACTTC
>TRBV28|16|NA|TRBJ2-1|TRBD2
CASRLLAGGPYNEQFF
TGTGCCAGCAGATTACTAGCGGGAGGGCCCTACAATGAGCAGTTCTTC
>TRBV6-5|14|NA|TRBJ2-6|TRBD1
CASSNGQGMAVLTF
TGTGCCAGCAGTAATGGACAGGGAATGGCCGTCCTGACTTTC
>TRBV20-1|14|NA|TRBJ2-3|NA
CSARVQESTDTQYF
TGCAGTGCTAGAGTACAGGAGAGCACAGATACGCAGTATTTT
>TRBV7-2|16|NA|TRBJ2-1|TRBD2
CASSPRPSGRGNEQFF
TGTGCCAGCAGCCCCCGGCCTAGCGGGAGGGGGAATGAGCAGTTCTTC
>TRBV6-6|12|NA|TRBJ2-1|NA
CASRATGYEQFF
TGTGCCAGCAGGGCGACAGGCTATGAGCAGTTCTTC
>TRBV27|13|NA|TRBJ2-7|TRBD1
CASSLTGAAEQYF
TGTGCCAGCAGTTTAACAGGGGCTGCCGAGCAGTACTTC
>TRBV12-3/TRBV12-4|12|few|TRBJ1-6|NA
CASSLLSSPLHF
TGTGCCAGCAGTTTGTTGTCTTCACCCCTCCACTTT
>TRBV7-8|19|NA|TRBJ2-4|TRBD1
CASSLGSGQGPLAKNIQYF
TGTGCCAGCAGCTTAGGATCGGGACAGGGGCCGTTAGCCAAAAACATTCAGTACTTC
>TRBV7-3|12|NA|TRBJ2-1|NA
CASSSRNGEQFF
TGTGCCAGCAGTTCCCGGAACGGTGAGCAGTTCTTC
>TRBV6-5|14|NA|TRBJ1-2|TRBD1
CASSRQGVNYGYTF
TGTGCCAGCAGTAGACAGGGGGTCAACTATGGCTACACCTTC
>TRBV7-8|15|NA|TRBJ2-1|NA
CASSPGVDFNYEQFF
TGTGCCAGCAGCCCGGGGGTAGACTTTAATTATGAGCAGTTCTTC
>TRBV10-3|14|NA|TRBJ2-7|TRBD2
CAIRTSGRGYEQYF
TGTGCCATCAGGACTAGCGGGAGAGGATACGAGCAGTACTTC
>TRBV28|16|NA|TRBJ1-2|TRBD1
CASSLFRQGTNGGYTF
TGTGCCAGCAGCCTCTTTCGACAGGGGACGAATGGCGGCTACACCTTC
>TRBV7-2|14|NA|TRBJ1-5|NA
CASSLARSTDTQHF
TGTGCCAGCAGCTTAGCCCGTAGCACAGATACGCAGCATTTT
>TRBV7-2|16|few|TRBJ2-5|TRBD2
CASSHGLAGGQETQYF
TGTGCCAGCAGCCACGGACTAGCGGGAGGTCAAGAGACCCAGTACTTC
>TRBV10-3|15|few|TRBJ2-1|NA
CAISEDVGLYNEQFF
TGTGCCATCAGTGAGGATGTGGGACTTTACAATGAGCAGTTCTTC
>TRBV5-5|16|many|TRBJ2-7|NA
CASSPRVVPATYEQYF
TGTGCCAGCAGCCCGAGGGTGGTCCCAGCTACCTACGAGCAGTACTTC
>TRBV20-1|13|few|TRBJ2-1|NA
CSARQRIYNEQFF
TGCAGTGCTAGACAACGGATCTACAATGAGCAGTTCTTC
>TRBV5-1|15|NA|TRBJ2-5|TRBD1
CASSPRTGGLNEQYF
TGCGCCAGCAGCCCCAGGACAGGGGGTTTAAATGAGCAGTACTTC
>TRBV5-5|14|NA|TRBJ1-2|NA
CASNHQGIDYGYTF
TGTGCCAGCAACCATCAAGGGATTGACTATGGCTACACCTTC
>TRBV6-5|14|few|TRBJ2-1|TRBD1
CASSLDRVRNEQFF
TGTGCCAGCAGTTTGGACAGGGTTAGAAATGAGCAGTTCTTC
>TRBV6-1|15|few|TRBJ2-3|TRBD2
CATIRTSDSTDTQYF
TGTGCCACCATCAGGACTAGCGATAGCACAGATACGCAGTATTTT
>TRBV9|15|NA|TRBJ2-7|NA
CASSVRDLSSYEQYF
TGTGCCAGCAGCGTCCGGGACTTGAGCTCCTACGAGCAGTACTTC
>TRBV10-3|13|NA|TRBJ2-1|NA
CAIRTNGLNEQFF
TGTGCCATCCGGACGAACGGACTCAATGAGCAGTTCTTC
>TRBV7-8|16|NA|TRBJ2-3|TRBD1
CASSPRTGGGTDTQYF
TGTGCCAGCAGCCCCCGGACAGGGGGCGGCACAGATACGCAGTATTTT